This TCR beta chain was sequenced for a study of T cell repertoires in cytomegalovirus infection. Study overall: In the study, CMV epitopes included recently identified HLA-C-restricted and well-studied HLA-B-restricted ones. Carrying CMV and the relevant HLA type showed in public TCR beta signatures.

Study-wide results and limits: Dominant in the ex vivo response were TCR beta clonotypes restricted by HLA-C and specific for CMV. Cumulative public TCR beta family frequency identified CMV carriers with the relevant HLA.

MiXCR, applied by TCRdb to the reads, yields one record per CDR3 protein. The sample carries about 890,000 distinct CDR3 sequences, approximately 30% recorded once. Trimming took 2 bases from V and 10 from J, leaving 17 bases between them. Per the germline V gene, CDR1 is MNHNS and CDR2 is SASEGT. The CDR3 consists of 14 residues. This clonotype was seen a few times. Its antigen remains unknown. The sequence was collected from a human donor in good health (CMV status not recorded). Some clones in this sample may be carry-over from other donors' samples. This specimen was cultured CD8+ T cells from PBMCs, taken from culture after CMV antigen stimulation. The chain joins TRBV6-1 to TRBJ1-1; D gene ambiguous. Here the CDR3 DNA reads TGTGCCAGCAGTGAAAGGCCTGCGGGGAGTGTAGCTTTCTTT. Its translation is CASSERPAGSVAFF.